This T cell receptor beta chain was sequenced for a study of response to subunit inactivated influenza vaccine. Whole-study findings and limits: Authors suggested each seasonal flu vaccination may recruit only limited numbers of new T cells.

Notes on this clonotype: Antigen specificity is unknown.

Germline V gene sequence: CDR1 MDHEN, CDR2 SYDVKM. This CDR3 spans 16 amino acids. V trimming: 6 bases; J trimming: 4 bases; junction bases outside the gene matches: 6. A single record per CDR3 protein comes from TCRdb applying MiXCR to the RT-PCR reads. The data show about 500,000 distinct CDR3 sequences, approximately 12% seen once. The sequenced sample was PBMCs from blood, obtained 35 to 45 days after vaccination. The chain combines TRBV28 with TRBJ2-5; 15 bases map to TRBD2. This TCR came from a man aged 45-65 years who received an inactivated influenza vaccine. The CDR3 nucleotides read TGTGCCAGCAGAGGTGGACTAGCGGGAGGGCGAGAGACCCAGTACTTC. Translated, it gives CASRGGLAGGRETQYF.